This TCR beta chain was captured by sequencing in a study of T cell responses to AZD1222 COVID-19 vaccine (dated by TCRdb to the early 2020s). As for the study more broadly: Because spike-specific TCR depth and breadth did not differ between the two schedules, AZD1222 recipients who got a second dose at roughly 4 weeks were pooled with those who got a second dose at roughly 12 weeks. TCR sequencing covered more than 230 trial participants: around 210 given two doses of AZD1222 and approximately 26 given two doses of MenACWY control vaccine. Enrollment into the trials was organized by age into subgroups of 18-55, 56-69 and 70-plus years, and those subgroups contained approximately 150, 30 and 60 TCR-sequenced participants, respectively.

The CDR3 regions of human TCRbeta chains were analyzed by immunosequencing. Processing in the source paper ran as follows. Repertoire TCRs were checked for matches against a reference library of SARS-CoV-2-specific TCRs that had been generated using the MIRA antigen-specificity platform. Breadth was defined as the fraction of unique TCRs that were SARS-CoV-2-associated. Depth was defined as the fraction of total T cells that were SARS-CoV-2-associated. Using the MIRA data, each spike-specific TCR was mapped to the spike region that the TCR reacts to and placed in a CD4 or CD8 class. Log10-transformed breadth and depth values were compared by one-way ANOVA with Sidak's multiple comparisons tests. Entries here come from immuneACCESS through TCRdb and include only in-frame sequences with V and J called. Some clones fail to appear in such tables; in the studies checked, an unresolved V gene covers under half of the shortfall, and the cause of the remainder is unknown. Clone size and the V and J calls come from that table; the DNA yielded D and trimming. This sample is represented by roughly 120,000 clones; 87% of them were singletons. The ten largest clones capture 5% to 5.5% of the sample.

Findings and caveats that apply to the study as a whole: Because no samples from the day 14 peak response were available, repertoires could be characterized only after the peak T cell response. Epitopes outside the regions mutated in the B.1.351 and B.1.1.7 variants were reportedly recognized by nearly half of the unique spike-specific TCRs. Most participants were white British and females outnumbered males, and the authors suggested that clonal diversity may have been underestimated. In the small 56-69-year group, the increase in depth fell short of significance, most likely because of low power. CD4 TCRs associated with the vaccine covered the entire spike protein, and the dominant responses were in regions 160-218 and 743-854. A significant rise in spike-specific TCR breadth and depth was observed after two AZD1222 doses relative to day 0 and relative to MenACWY recipients. Conclusions about previously exposed vaccinees are limited, since just five or six AZD1222 recipients were seropositive for SARS-CoV-2 at baseline.

With respect to this clone: Its antigen is still unknown. No clone much larger than this one lies a single base away; base qualities are absent.

From cysteine to phenylalanine, the CDR3 is 12 amino acids long. Only the CDR3 part of the read is kept: 36 bases, read in frame from the first base. V is clipped by 5 bases and J by 4 bases, and the sequence between their germline boundaries is 9 bases long. CDR1 is given as SGHDN and CDR2 as FVKESK, both from the germline V gene. The meaning of the sample's time point label: baseline before first vaccination. Samples from vaccinated people were obtained from the UK trials COV001 and COV002, which included a single-blind randomized controlled phase 2/3 trial of AZD1222 (ChAdOx1 nCoV-19) in healthy adults. For TCRbeta chain sequencing, PBMC samples from trial participants were taken at day 0 and at day 28 after the second dose.

The sequence was obtained from an adult in good health. The starting material was peripheral blood, obtained on day 0 of AZD1222 vaccination. Here the chain combines TRBV14 and TRBJ2-7; no D gene is confidently identified. The nucleotide sequence reads TGTGCCAGCAGCTACAGTGGGTACGAGCAGTACTTC. The resulting protein is CASSYSGYEQYF.